A single T cell receptor (beta chain) is shown here with its context. The antigen remains undetermined. These data come from a study of OX40 agonist ivuxolimab in advanced cancers. Looking at the study overall: Eligibility admitted prior anti-PD-1, anti-PD-L1 or anti-CTLA-4 therapy; about 39% had some. Findings of the study overall: Researchers report that CD8+ T cells had, on average, more expanded clones than CD4+.

Germline V gene data show CDR1 as WNHNN and CDR2 as SYGVQD (reference sequence). The CDR3 totals 14 residues. Trimming shortened V by 3 bases and J by 2 bases, and 8 bases separated the two germline ends. The repertoire was sequenced with immunoSEQ multiplex PCR; TCRdb's copy has only in-frame clones and lacks some. Of roughly 40,000 clones in the sample, approximately 82% were seen once. The chain is built from TRBV10-1 and TRBJ2-1; tentatively, D is TRBD1 (6 bases). The sequenced sample was CD4+ or CD8+ T cells sorted from blood, obtained in a trial of the OX40 agonist ivuxolimab. This receptor was identified in an adult with an advanced solid tumor such as melanoma, head and neck, liver or kidney cancer. CDR3 in DNA: TGCGCCAGCAGTGAAGGACAGCCCTACAATGAGCAGTTCTTC. As protein: CASSEGQPYNEQFF.